This entry concerns a single T cell receptor beta chain. The antigen is not known. This record comes from a study of OX40 agonist ivuxolimab in advanced cancers. Clones were sequenced by immunoSEQ multiplex PCR, and TCRdb holds only the in-frame ones, with some missing. Altogether around 39,000 clones are present, 82% being singletons, with the ten largest covering 1.9%. Study-level points and caveats: CD4+ and CD8+ blood T cells expanded clonally by week 6 at 0.1 to 3.0 mg/kg.

In germline, CDR1 is WNHNN, CDR2 SYGVQD (reference sequence). Germline trimming cut 0 bases from V and 6 bases from J; bases unmatched to any gene: 15. There are 18 residues in the CDR3. The TCR comes from an adult with an advanced solid tumor such as melanoma, head and neck, liver or kidney cancer. Sequenced material: CD4+ or CD8+ T cells sorted from blood, taken in a trial of the OX40 agonist ivuxolimab. The chain carries TRBV10-1 and TRBJ1-2; 8 positions match TRBD1. DNA for the CDR3: TGCGCCAGCAGTGAGTCAGGGGACAGGCCTCTGAGGGGGGATGGCTACACCTTC. This gives the protein CASSESGDRPLRGDGYTF.